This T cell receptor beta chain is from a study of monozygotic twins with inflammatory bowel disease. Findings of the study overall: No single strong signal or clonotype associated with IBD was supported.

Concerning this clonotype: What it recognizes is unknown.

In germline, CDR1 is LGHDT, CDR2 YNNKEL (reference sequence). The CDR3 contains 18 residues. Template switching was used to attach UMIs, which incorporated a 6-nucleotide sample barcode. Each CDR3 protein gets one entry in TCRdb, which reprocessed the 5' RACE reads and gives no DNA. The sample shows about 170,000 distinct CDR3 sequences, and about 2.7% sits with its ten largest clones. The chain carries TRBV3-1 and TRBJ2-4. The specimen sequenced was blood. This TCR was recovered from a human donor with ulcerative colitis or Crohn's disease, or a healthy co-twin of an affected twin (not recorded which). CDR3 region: CASSSMREGELAKNIQYF.